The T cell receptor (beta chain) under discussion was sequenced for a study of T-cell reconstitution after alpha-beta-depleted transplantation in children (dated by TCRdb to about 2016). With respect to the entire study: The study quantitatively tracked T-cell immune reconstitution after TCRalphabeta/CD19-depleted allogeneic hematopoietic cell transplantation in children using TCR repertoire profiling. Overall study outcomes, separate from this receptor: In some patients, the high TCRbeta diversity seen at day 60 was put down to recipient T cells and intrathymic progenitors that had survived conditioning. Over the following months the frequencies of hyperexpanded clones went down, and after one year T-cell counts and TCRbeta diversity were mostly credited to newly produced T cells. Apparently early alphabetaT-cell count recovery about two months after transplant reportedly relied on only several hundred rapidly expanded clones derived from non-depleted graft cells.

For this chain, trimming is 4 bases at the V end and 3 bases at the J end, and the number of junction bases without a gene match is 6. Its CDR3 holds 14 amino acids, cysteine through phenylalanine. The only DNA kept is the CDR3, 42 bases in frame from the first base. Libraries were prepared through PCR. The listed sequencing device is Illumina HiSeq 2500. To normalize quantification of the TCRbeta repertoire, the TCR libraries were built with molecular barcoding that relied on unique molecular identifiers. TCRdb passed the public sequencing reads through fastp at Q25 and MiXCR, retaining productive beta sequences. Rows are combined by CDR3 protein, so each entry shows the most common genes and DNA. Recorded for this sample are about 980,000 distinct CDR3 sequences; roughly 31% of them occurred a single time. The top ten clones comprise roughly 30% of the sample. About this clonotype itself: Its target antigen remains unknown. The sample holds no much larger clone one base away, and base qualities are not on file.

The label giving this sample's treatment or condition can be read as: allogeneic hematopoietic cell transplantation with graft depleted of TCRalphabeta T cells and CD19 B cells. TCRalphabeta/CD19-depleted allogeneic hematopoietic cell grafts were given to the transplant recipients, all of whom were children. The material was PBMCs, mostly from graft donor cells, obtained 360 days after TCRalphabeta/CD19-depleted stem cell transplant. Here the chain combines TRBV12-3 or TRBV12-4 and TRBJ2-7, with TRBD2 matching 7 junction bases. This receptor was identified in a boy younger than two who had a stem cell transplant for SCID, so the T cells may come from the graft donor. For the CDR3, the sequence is CASSSWLADYEQYF. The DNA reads TGTGCCAGCAGTTCGTGGCTAGCGGACTACGAGCAGTACTTC.